A single sample is the source of the 8 T cell receptor beta chains below, sequenced in a study of early T cells in non-severe SARS-CoV-2 infection (dated by TCRdb to the early 2020s). Libraries came from 5' RACE. Sequencing was performed on a NextSeq 500. TCRdb trimmed public reads at Q25 via fastp, called clones via MiXCR and kept in-frame beta chains. Rows are combined by CDR3 protein, so each entry shows the most common genes and DNA. The sample yields 25,000 to 30,000 distinct CDR3 sequences; around 5.1% were counted once. The top ten constitute roughly a tenth of the sample. Sequencing was carried out using whole blood. These receptors all come from an adult who was a healthcare worker with PCR-confirmed SARS-CoV-2 infection or an uninfected control (not recorded which).

This clonotype was recorded at least ten times. The chain carries TRBV20-1 and TRBJ2-7, with 14 bases lining up with TRBD2. The CDR3 consists of 16 residues. Germline CDR1 is DFQATT and CDR2 is SNEGSKA (reference sequence). The ends lost 6 bases at V and 2 bases at J; junction bases unmatched: 9. The chain's CDR3 is CSARTSGRTGAYEQYF. The CDR3 nucleotides are TGCAGTGCCAGGACTAGCGGGAGGACGGGGGCCTACGAGCAGTACTTC.

This clonotype came up many times. V and J are TRBV7-2 and TRBJ2-3; 7 nucleotides match TRBD2. The CDR3 has 15 residues. V trimming: 0 bases; J trimming: 4 bases; junction bases outside the gene matches: 4. The germline V gene encodes CDR1 SGHTA and CDR2 FQGNSA. The CDR3 DNA reads TGTGCCAGCAGCTTAGCTGGGACTAACTCAGATACGCAGTATTTT. Amino acids: CASSLAGTNSDTQYF.

This clonotype was seen a handful of times. The chain employs TRBV11-2 and TRBJ2-7; D is perhaps TRBD2 (6 bases). Deletions cut 5 bases from V and 0 bases from J, with 8 bases between. Germline V CDR1 and CDR2: SGHAT, FQNNGV. This CDR3 region has 13 residues. CDR3 in amino acids: CASSGTASYEQYF. DNA of the CDR3: TGTGCCAGCAGCGGGACTGCCTCCTACGAGCAGTACTTC.

The rearrangement joins TRBV7-2 to TRBJ2-5; tentative D call: TRBD1 (6 bases). V was clipped by 3 bases and J by 4 bases, with 9 bases between them. In germline, CDR1 is SGHTA, CDR2 FQGNSA. The CDR3 sequence is 13 residues long. DNA for the CDR3: TGTGCCAGCAGCTTTGGACAGATAGAGACCCAGTACTTC. Translating gives CASSFGQIETQYF.

This clonotype showed up many times. The chain has TRBV10-3 and TRBJ2-7; no clear D gene. The V end lost 3 bases, the J end lost 1 base, and 4 bases lay between the germline ends. The germline V gene encodes CDR1 ENHRY and CDR2 SYGVKD. This CDR3 region has 12 residues. CDR3 sequence: CAISDRSYEQYF. CDR3 nucleotide sequence: TGTGCCATCAGTGACAGATCCTACGAGCAGTACTTC.

J is TRBJ2-3 and V is TRBV6-5; D perhaps matches TRBD1 (5 bases). Germline lookup yields CDR1 MNHEY and CDR2 SVGAGI. V was shortened by 6 bases and J by 2 bases, with 18 bases between the two germline ends. The CDR3 sequence is 16 residues long. This CDR3 is CASSARVSLITDTQYF. CDR3 nucleotide sequence: TGTGCCAGCAGCGCCAGGGTGTCGCTGATCACAGATACGCAGTATTTT.

The rearrangement joins TRBV18 to TRBJ2-5; D might be TRBD2 (6 bases). This CDR3 is 13 amino acids long. Between the trimmed V and J ends, which lost 3 bases and 5 bases, there was a span of 10 bases. The V gene's germline CDR1 is KGHSH and CDR2 LQKENI. In nucleotides, the CDR3 is TGTGCCAGCTCACCGGAGGGGCGGGAGACCCAGTACTTC. It translates to CASSPEGRETQYF.

The table lists this clonotype with many counts. This chain uses TRBV7-6 with TRBJ2-1; D perhaps matches TRBD2 (5 bases). Per germline, CDR1 SGHVS and CDR2 FNYEAQ. There are 14 residues in the CDR3. Trimming stripped 5 bases from V and 7 bases from J, with 15 bases between. CDR3 sequence (DNA): TGTGCCAGCAGCGTCAACGTCGGGAAAAATGAGCAGTTCTTC. Protein: CASSVNVGKNEQFF. Using reference TRBV7-6 and TRBJ2-1 for the parts outside the CDR3, the full variable domain is GAGVSQSPRYKVTKRGQDVALRCDPISGHVSLYWYRQALGQGPEFLTYFNYEAQQDKSGLPNDRFSAERPEGSISTLTIQRTEQRDSAMYRCASSVNVGKNEQFFGPGTRLTVL.